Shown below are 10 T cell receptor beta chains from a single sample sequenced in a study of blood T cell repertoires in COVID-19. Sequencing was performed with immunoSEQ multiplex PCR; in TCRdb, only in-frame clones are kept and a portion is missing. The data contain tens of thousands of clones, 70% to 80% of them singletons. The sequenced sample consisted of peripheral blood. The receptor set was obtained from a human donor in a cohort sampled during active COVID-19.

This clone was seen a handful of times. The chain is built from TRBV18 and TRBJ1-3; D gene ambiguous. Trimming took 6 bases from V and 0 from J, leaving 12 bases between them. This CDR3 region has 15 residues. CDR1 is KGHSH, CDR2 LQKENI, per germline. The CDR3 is CASSRVPSSGNTIYF. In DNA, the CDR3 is TGTGCCAGCTCGCGGGTTCCAAGCTCTGGAAACACCATATATTTT.

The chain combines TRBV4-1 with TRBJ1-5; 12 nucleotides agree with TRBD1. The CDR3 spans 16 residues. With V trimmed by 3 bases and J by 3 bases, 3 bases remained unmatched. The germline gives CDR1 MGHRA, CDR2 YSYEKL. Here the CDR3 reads CASSQGQGAFNQPQHF. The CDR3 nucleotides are TGCGCCAGCAGCCAGGGACAGGGGGCATTCAATCAGCCCCAGCATTTT.

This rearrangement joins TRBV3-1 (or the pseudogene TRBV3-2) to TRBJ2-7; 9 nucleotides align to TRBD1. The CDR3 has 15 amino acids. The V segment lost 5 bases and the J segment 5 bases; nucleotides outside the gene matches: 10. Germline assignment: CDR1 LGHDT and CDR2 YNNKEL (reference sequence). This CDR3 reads CASSSPGTGWDEQYF. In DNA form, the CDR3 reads TGTGCCAGCAGCTCTCCCGGGACAGGGTGGGACGAGCAGTACTTC.

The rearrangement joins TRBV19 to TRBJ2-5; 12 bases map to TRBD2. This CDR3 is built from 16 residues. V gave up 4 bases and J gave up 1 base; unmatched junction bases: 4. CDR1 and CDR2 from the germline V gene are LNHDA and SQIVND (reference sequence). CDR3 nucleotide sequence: TGTGCCAGTAGTAGGACTAGCGGGGCCCTCCAAGAGACCCAGTACTTC. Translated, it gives CASSRTSGALQETQYF.

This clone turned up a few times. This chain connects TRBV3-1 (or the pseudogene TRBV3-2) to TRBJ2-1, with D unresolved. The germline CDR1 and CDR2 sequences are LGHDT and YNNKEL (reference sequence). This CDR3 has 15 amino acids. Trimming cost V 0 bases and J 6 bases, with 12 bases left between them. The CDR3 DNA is TGTGCCAGCAGCCAAGATGGAGCCGGCGGCAATGAGCAGTTCTTC. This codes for CASSQDGAGGNEQFF.

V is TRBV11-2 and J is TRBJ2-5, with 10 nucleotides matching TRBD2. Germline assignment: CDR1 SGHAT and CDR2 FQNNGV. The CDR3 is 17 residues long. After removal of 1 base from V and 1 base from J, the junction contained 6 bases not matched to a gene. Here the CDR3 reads CASSLGRAGGVQETQYF. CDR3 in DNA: TGTGCCAGCAGCTTAGGGCGAGCGGGGGGGGTCCAAGAGACCCAGTACTTC.

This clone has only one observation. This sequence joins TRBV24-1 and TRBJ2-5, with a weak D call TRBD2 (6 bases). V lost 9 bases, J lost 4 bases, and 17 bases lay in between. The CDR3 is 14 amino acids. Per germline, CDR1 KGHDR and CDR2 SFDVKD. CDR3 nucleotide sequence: TGTGCCACCTCGGGGGACGGGTTCCGAGAGACCCAGTACTTC. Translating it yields CATSGDGFRETQYF.

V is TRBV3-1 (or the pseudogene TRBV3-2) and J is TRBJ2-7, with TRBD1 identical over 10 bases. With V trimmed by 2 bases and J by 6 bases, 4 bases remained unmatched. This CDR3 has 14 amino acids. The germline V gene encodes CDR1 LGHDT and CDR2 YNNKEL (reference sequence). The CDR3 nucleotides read TGTGCCAGCAGCCAACGGGACAGGGGAGGCGAGCAGTACTTC. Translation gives CASSQRDRGGEQYF.

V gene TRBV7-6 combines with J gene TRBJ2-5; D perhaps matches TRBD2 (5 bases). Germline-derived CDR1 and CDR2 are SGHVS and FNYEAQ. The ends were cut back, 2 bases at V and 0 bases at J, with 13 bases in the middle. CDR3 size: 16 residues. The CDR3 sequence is CASSLFLAQNQETQYF. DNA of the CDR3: TGTGCCAGCAGCTTATTCCTAGCCCAAAACCAAGAGACCCAGTACTTC.

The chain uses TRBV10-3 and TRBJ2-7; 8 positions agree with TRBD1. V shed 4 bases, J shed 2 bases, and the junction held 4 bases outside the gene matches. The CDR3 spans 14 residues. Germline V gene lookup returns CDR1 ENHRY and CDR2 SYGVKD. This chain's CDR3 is CAISADRGPYEQYF. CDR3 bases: TGTGCCATCAGTGCCGACAGGGGCCCCTACGAGCAGTACTTC.